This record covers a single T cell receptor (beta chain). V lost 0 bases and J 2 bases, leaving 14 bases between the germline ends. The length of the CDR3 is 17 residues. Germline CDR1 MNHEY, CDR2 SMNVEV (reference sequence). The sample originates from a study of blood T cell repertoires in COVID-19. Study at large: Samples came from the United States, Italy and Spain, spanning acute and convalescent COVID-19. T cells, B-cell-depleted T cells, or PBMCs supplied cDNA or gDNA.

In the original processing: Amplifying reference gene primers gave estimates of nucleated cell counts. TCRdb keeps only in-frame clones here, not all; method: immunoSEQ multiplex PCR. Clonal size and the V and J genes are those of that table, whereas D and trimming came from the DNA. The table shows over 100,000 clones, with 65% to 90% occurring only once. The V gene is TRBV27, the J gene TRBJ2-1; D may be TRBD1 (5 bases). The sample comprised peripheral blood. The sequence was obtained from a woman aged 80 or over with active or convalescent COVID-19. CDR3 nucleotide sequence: TGTGCCAGCAGTTTATCGATACCGACAGTGACCTACAATGAGCAGTTCTTC. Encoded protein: CASSLSIPTVTYNEQFF.